Detailed here is one TCR beta chain. What it binds is unknown. The junction shows a germline mismatch at one end, possibly a read error. Germline assignment: CDR1 WSHSY and CDR2 SAAADI. CDR3 length: 14 residues. The authors amplified TCR beta CDR3 regions, and they did so from RNA transcripts for repertoire sequencing. First-round RT-PCR used HTBI primers; second-round multiplex PCR followed. TCRdb used MiXCR to reprocess the multiplex PCR reads, holding one entry per CDR3 protein. Of 1 million to 1.3 million distinct CDR3 sequences in the sample, around a third were seen once. Reliance was placed on clinical symptoms, serum thyroxine, TRAb, thyroid ultrasound and orbital computed tomography for diagnosis. The data are from a study of Graves' ophthalmopathy and Graves' hyperthyroidism. In the study overall: Stable hyperthyroidism denotes an absence of ophthalmopathy throughout 18 months of follow-up. Study observations and caveats: A model of 13 signatures distinguished ophthalmopathy from stable hyperthyroidism at around 90% sensitivity and nearly 83% specificity.

The chain links TRBV10-2 to TRBJ1-4; D ambiguous. The source material was peripheral blood or thyroid tissue (not recorded which). The TCR originated in an adult man with Graves' hyperthyroidism. CDR3 nucleotides: TGCGCCAGCAGGGAAACACCTCTGAGTGAAAAACTGTCTTTT. Its protein is CASRETPLSEKLSF.